This T cell receptor beta chain stems from a study of blood T cell repertoires in COVID-19. The CDR3 covers 13 residues. Trimming took 1 base from V and 5 from J, leaving 6 bases between them. Germline CDR1 and CDR2: GTSNPN and SVGIG (reference sequence). The table came from immunoSEQ multiplex PCR; TCRdb's copy has only in-frame clones and leaves some out. The sample lists 300,000 to 400,000 clones, over 85% seen once, with approximately 2.5% in the top ten. This TCR came from a man between 60 and 75 years old who had recovered from COVID-19. V usage is TRBV30 and J usage is TRBJ2-6; the D is unclear. Sequencing was done on a sample of PBMCs or T cells enriched from blood (not recorded which). The CDR3 reads CAWSAFRANVLTF. The CDR3 region has the DNA TGTGCCTGGAGTGCCTTTAGGGCCAACGTCCTGACTTTC.